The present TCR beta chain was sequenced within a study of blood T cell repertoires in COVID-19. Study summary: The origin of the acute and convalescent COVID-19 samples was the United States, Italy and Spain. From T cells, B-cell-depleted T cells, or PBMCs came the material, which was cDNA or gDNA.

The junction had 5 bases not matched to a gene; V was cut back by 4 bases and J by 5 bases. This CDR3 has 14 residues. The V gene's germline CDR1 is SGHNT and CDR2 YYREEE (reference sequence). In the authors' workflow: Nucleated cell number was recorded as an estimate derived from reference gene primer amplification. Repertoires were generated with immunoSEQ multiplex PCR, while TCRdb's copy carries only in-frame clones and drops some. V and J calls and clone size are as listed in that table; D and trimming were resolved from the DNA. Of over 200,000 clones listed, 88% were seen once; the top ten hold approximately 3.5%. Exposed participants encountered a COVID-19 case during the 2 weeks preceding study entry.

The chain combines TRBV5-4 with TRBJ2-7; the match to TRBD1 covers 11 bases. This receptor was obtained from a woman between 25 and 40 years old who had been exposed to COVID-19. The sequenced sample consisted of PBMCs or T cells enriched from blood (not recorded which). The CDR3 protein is CASSRDRGSHEQYF. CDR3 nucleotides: TGTGCCAGCAGCAGGGACAGGGGGTCCCACGAGCAGTACTTC. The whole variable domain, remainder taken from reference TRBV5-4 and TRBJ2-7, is ETGVTQSPTHLIKTRGQQVTLRCSSQSGHNTVSWYQQALGQGPQFIFQYYREEENGRGNFPPRFSGLQFPNYSSELNVNALELDDSALYLCASSRDRGSHEQYFGPGTRLTVT.